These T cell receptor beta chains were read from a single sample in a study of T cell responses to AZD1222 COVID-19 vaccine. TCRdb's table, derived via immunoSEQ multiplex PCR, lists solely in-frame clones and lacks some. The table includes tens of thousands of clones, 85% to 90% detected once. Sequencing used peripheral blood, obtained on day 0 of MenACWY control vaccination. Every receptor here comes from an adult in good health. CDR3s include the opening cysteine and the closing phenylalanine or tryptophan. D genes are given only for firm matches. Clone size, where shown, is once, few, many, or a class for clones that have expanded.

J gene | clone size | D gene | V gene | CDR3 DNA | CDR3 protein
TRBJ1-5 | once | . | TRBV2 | TGTGCCAGCAGTGAACTACAGGGCAGGCAGCCCCAGCATTTT | CASSELQGRQPQHF
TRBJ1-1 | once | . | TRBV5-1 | TGCGCCAGCAGCTTGAGAGGGACGGGGAACACTGAAGCTTTCTTT | CASSLRGTGNTEAFF
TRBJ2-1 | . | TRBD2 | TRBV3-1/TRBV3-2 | TGTGCCAGCAGCCAAGATCCGGGGACTACCCCATTGAATGAGCAGTTCTTC | CASSQDPGTTPLNEQFF
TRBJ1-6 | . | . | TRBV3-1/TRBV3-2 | TGTGCCAGCAGCCTCTCCACGAGGGATTCACCCCTCCACTTT | CASSLSTRDSPLHF
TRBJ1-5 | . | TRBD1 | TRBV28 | TGTGCCAGCAGTTACCGACAGGGCGAATATAGCAATCAGCCCCAGCATTTT | CASSYRQGEYSNQPQHF
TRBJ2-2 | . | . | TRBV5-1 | TGCGCCAGCGCCCCGCAGGCGAGCGGGAACACCGGGGAGCTGTTTTTT | CASAPQASGNTGELFF
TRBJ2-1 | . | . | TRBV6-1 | TGTGCCAGCAGTGAAGCGGGGTATGAGCAGTTCTTC | CASSEAGYEQFF
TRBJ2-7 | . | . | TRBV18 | TGTGCCAGCTCACCCGGGAGACTAGACTACGAGCAGTACTTC | CASSPGRLDYEQYF
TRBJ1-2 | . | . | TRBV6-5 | TGTGCCAGCAGCCCCAGAGTTGGCTACACCTTC | CASSPRVGYTF
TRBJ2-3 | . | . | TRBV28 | TGTGCCAGCAGTCTTACAGGGCTAAGCGATACGCAGTATTTT | CASSLTGLSDTQYF
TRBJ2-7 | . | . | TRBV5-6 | TGTGCCAGCAGCATGGACGTCGAGCAGTACTTC | CASSMDVEQYF
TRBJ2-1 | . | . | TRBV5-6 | TGTGCCAGCAGCTCCATCAATGAGCAGTTCTTC | CASSSINEQFF
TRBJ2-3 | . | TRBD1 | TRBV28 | TGTGCCAGCAGTACGACAGGGGGGTCTAGCACAGATACGCAGTATTTT | CASSTTGGSSTDTQYF
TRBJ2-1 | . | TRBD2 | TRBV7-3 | TGTGCCAGCAGCGCCACTGCGGGAGAGAATGAGCAGTTCTTC | CASSATAGENEQFF
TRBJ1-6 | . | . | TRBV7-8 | TGTGCCAGCAGCTCAGGGTCTCCTTCACCCCTCCACTTT | CASSSGSPSPLHF
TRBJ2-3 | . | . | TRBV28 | TGTGCCAGCAGTTTTCTACAGGGCCATGAAGATACGCAGTATTTT | CASSFLQGHEDTQYF
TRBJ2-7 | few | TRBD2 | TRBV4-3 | TGCGCCAGCAGCCAATCACCGCCGGGGGGGGGCTACGAGCAGTACTTC | CASSQSPPGGGYEQYF
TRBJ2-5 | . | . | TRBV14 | TGTGCCAGCAGCCAATACGGTGTGGATTCCCGAGAGACCCAGTACTTC | CASSQYGVDSRETQYF
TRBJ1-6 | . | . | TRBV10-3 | TGTGCCATCAGTGAGGGTAACGGTTCACCCCTCCACTTT | CAISEGNGSPLHF
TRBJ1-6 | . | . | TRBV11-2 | TGTGCCAGCCGAGCAGTTAAGGGAGCGGTTTCACCCCTCCACTTT | CASRAVKGAVSPLHF
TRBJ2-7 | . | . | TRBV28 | TGTGCCAGCAGTTTATTTGGGTGGGGGAAGGTAAGCGAGCAGTACTTC | CASSLFGWGKVSEQYF
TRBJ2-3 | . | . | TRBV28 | TGTGCCAGCAGTGAAGAAGGGGAAGGGACAGATACGCAGTATTTT | CASSEEGEGTDTQYF
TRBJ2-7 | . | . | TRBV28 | TGTGCCAGCACCCCCAACGGAGGGGGGCGGCACGAGCAGTACTTC | CASTPNGGGRHEQYF
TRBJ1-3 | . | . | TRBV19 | TGTGCCAGCACGAGGGGTTCTGGAAACACCATATATTTT | CASTRGSGNTIYF
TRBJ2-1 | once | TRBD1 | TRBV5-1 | TGCGCCAGCAGCTTGGAGCTTAATCGACAGGGGGTTGAGCAGTTCTTC | CASSLELNRQGVEQFF